The 10 T cell receptor beta chains below come from one sample, sequenced in a study of T cells in Graves' hyperthyroidism and ophthalmopathy. TCR beta CDR3 regions were amplified from RNA transcripts. The primer set for the first-round RT-PCR of the TCR CDR3 was HTBI. One entry per CDR3 protein, called by TCRdb with MiXCR from the multiplex PCR reads. The table lists about 640,000 distinct CDR3 sequences, under 25% of them singletons, with more than 30% in the top ten. Sequenced input: blood. These receptors originate from a man aged 30-40 years with Graves' ophthalmopathy.

As regards this clonotype: A much larger clone differs from this one at a single base, so this may be a read error. This chain joins TRBV30 and TRBJ2-1; 7 bases fit TRBD2. Germline V gene lookup returns CDR1 GTSNPN and CDR2 SVGIG (reference sequence). CDR3 length: 17 amino acids. CDR3 amino acids: CAWSVRDYGFSYSEQFF. CDR3 nucleotide sequence: TGTGCCTGGAGTGTACGGGACTATGGATTCTCCTACAGTGAGCAGTTCTTC. Together with reference TRBV30 and TRBJ2-1, the CDR3 gives the full variable domain: SQTIHQWPATLVQPVGSPLSLECTVEGTSNPNLYWYRQAAGRGLQLLFYSVGIGQISSEVPQNLSASRPQDRQFILSSKKLLLSDSGFYLCAWSVRDYGFSYSEQFFGPGTRLTVL.

The chain recombines TRBV20-1 with TRBJ1-5; D might be TRBD1 (5 bases). The CDR3 has 16 residues. The germline V gene has CDR1 DFQATT and CDR2 SNEGSKA (reference sequence). Trimming left V 5 bases short and J 5 bases short, with 22 bases between. This CDR3 is CSAGGTTAWGYQPQHF. CDR3 sequence (DNA): TGCAGTGCTGGCGGGACCACAGCTTGGGGCTATCAGCCCCAGCATTTT.

The V gene is TRBV6-5, the J gene TRBJ1-2; the D gene is possibly TRBD1 (6 bases). V was clipped by 6 bases and J by 3 bases, with 26 bases between them. Germline V lookup: CDR1 MNHEY, CDR2 SVGAGI. This CDR3 region has 18 residues. The chain's CDR3 is CASRLPGQPERRDYGYTF. In DNA form, the CDR3 reads TGTGCCAGCAGATTACCGGGACAACCGGAACGCCGGGACTATGGCTACACCTTC.

This clonotype was counted a few times. The chain is built from TRBV20-1 and TRBJ1-1; maybe TRBD1 (6 bases). Trimming cost V 0 bases and J 4 bases, with 9 bases left between them. The CDR3 has 13 amino acids. Germline V lookup: CDR1 DFQATT, CDR2 SNEGSKA (reference sequence). In nucleotides, the CDR3 is TGCAGTGCTAGAGATGGAGGGGGCACTGAAGCTTTCTTT. Protein sequence: CSARDGGGTEAFF.

This clonotype occurred many times. The chain links TRBV20-1 to TRBJ1-1; D ambiguous. V lost 2 bases to trimming and J lost 1 base, with 5 bases between them. The CDR3 sequence is 12 residues long. The V gene's germline CDR1 is DFQATT and CDR2 SNEGSKA (reference sequence). For the CDR3, the DNA is TGCAGTGCTAGAACAGCGAACACTGAAGCTTTCTTT. Translation gives CSARTANTEAFF.

A few counts support this clonotype. The V and J genes are TRBV4-2 and TRBJ2-5, with a weak D call TRBD1 (6 bases). The CDR3 has 15 residues. The germline gives CDR1 LGHNA, CDR2 YNFKEQ. The V gene lost 0 bases and the J gene lost 6 bases, with 14 bases spanning the gap. In nucleotides, the CDR3 is TGTGCCAGCAGCCAAGAGCTCCCGGGACAACAGACCCAGTACTTC. This translates into CASSQELPGQQTQYF.

In its sample, this clonotype was seen a few times. The rearrangement links TRBV13 to TRBJ2-1; 9 bases align to TRBD1. CDR1 and CDR2 (germline): PRHDT, FYEKMQ (reference sequence). The CDR3 runs 15 residues. The ends lost 3 bases at V and 9 bases at J; junction bases unmatched: 9. The CDR3 sequence: CASSFTGGARSEQFF. The DNA for the CDR3 is TGTGCCAGCAGCTTTACAGGGGGCGCAAGAAGTGAGCAGTTCTTC.

The chain is built from TRBV5-1 and TRBJ2-7; no firm D call. Trimming removed 1 base from V and 4 bases from J, with 15 bases in between. Germline CDR1 reads SGHRS; CDR2 reads YFSETQ. The CDR3 extends over 15 amino acids. The CDR3 spells CASSLTPDQSYEQYF. The CDR3, as DNA: TGCGCCAGCAGCTTGACTCCGGACCAATCTTACGAGCAGTACTTC. Variable domain in full (rest from reference TRBV5-1 and TRBJ2-7): KAGVTQTPRYLIKTRGQQVTLSCSPISGHRSVSWYQQTPGQGLQFLFEYFSETQRNKGNFPGRFSGRQFSNSRSEMNVSTLELGDSALYLCASSLTPDQSYEQYFGPGTRLTVT.

The table lists this clonotype with a few counts. The junction departs from germline at one end; a sequencing error may be responsible. The chain employs TRBV6-6 and TRBJ2-3; D call uncertain. The CDR3 covers 13 residues. Germline CDR1 is MNHNY and CDR2 is SVGAGI (reference sequence). The CDR3 loop is CASRYSYTDTQYF. DNA of the CDR3: TGTGCCAGCAGGTACTCGTACACAGATACGCAGTATTTT.

There are many counts of this clonotype. J is TRBJ2-3 and V is TRBV27, with no clear D. The CDR3 length is 15 residues. The V gene's germline CDR1 is MNHEY and CDR2 SMNVEV (reference sequence). V lost 4 bases to trimming and J lost 1 base, with 12 bases between them. CDR3 bases: TGTGCCAGCAGTTCTTCTGGAGTTGGCACAGATACGCAGTATTTT. Protein product: CASSSSGVGTDTQYF.